This T cell receptor beta chain was sequenced for a study of blood T cell repertoires in COVID-19. Study background: COVID-19 samples, acute and convalescent, were from the United States, Italy and Spain. Sample material is recorded as cDNA or gDNA derived from T cells, B-cell-depleted T cells, or PBMCs.

Source study methods: Estimation of nucleated cell counts was performed using reference gene primer amplification. Profiled with immunoSEQ multiplex PCR; TCRdb holds only in-frame clones, not every one. V and J calls and clone size come straight from that table; D and trimming were deduced from the DNA. The table lists over 100,000 clones, approximately 80% of them singletons. This CDR3 comprises 16 residues. Per the germline V gene, CDR1 is SEHNR and CDR2 is FQNEAQ (reference sequence). Trimming cost V 4 bases and J 3 bases; bases outside gene matches: 9. Sequenced material: peripheral blood. This sequence originates from a woman of 80 years or more with active or convalescent COVID-19. The genes are TRBV7-9 and TRBJ1-3, with TRBD1 identical over 7 bases. CDR3 DNA sequence: TGTGCCAGCAGCTACTCGACAGGGAGTGGTGGAAACACCATATATTTT. This encodes CASSYSTGSGGNTIYF.